These T cell receptor beta chains were read from a single sample in a study of blood T cell repertoires in COVID-19. Libraries were prepared by immunoSEQ multiplex PCR; TCRdb keeps only in-frame clonotypes and omits some of them. The table shows 250,000 or so clones, with roughly 85% occurring only once. The specimen was PBMCs or T cells enriched from blood (not recorded which). These receptors were obtained from a young man who had recovered from COVID-19. CDR3s include the opening cysteine and the closing phenylalanine or tryptophan. The order of the fields is D gene, clone size, J gene, V gene, CDR3 protein, CDR3 DNA. A D gene is named only where the DNA matches it firmly. Where a row states a size, it is once, few, many or the class of an expanded clone; other rows omit it.

d_gene: TRBD1; abundance: few; j_gene: TRBJ1-3; v_gene: TRBV25-1; CDR3aa: CASSESTGGWGNTIYF; CDR3nt: TGTGCCAGCAGTGAATCGACAGGGGGCTGGGGAAACACCATATATTTT
d_gene: TRBD1; abundance: -; j_gene: TRBJ2-7; v_gene: TRBV7-2; CDR3aa: CASSSTGGSYEQYF; CDR3nt: TGTGCCAGCAGCTCTACAGGGGGGTCCTACGAGCAGTACTTC
d_gene: -; abundance: -; j_gene: TRBJ2-1; v_gene: TRBV10-3; CDR3aa: CAISYSGNEQFF; CDR3nt: TGTGCCATCTCGTACTCGGGCAATGAGCAGTTCTTC
d_gene: -; abundance: -; j_gene: TRBJ2-6; v_gene: TRBV28; CDR3aa: CASEQGSGANVLTF; CDR3nt: TGTGCCAGCGAACAGGGCTCTGGGGCCAACGTCCTGACTTTC
d_gene: TRBD2; abundance: -; j_gene: TRBJ2-2; v_gene: TRBV12-5; CDR3aa: CASGLVLGTSGRSGPGELFF; CDR3nt: TGTGCTAGTGGTTTGGTACTAGGGACTAGCGGGAGGAGCGGACCCGGGGAGCTGTTTTTT
d_gene: -; abundance: -; j_gene: TRBJ2-7; v_gene: TRBV30; CDR3aa: CAWSAAGYYEQYF; CDR3nt: TGTGCCTGGAGTGCGGCGGGCTACTACGAGCAGTACTTC
d_gene: TRBD2; abundance: -; j_gene: TRBJ2-2; v_gene: TRBV28; CDR3aa: CASSSYPWTSGTNTGELFF; CDR3nt: TGTGCCAGCAGTTCCTATCCTTGGACTAGCGGGACCAACACCGGGGAGCTGTTTTTT
d_gene: -; abundance: -; j_gene: TRBJ1-1; v_gene: TRBV7-2; CDR3aa: CASSLVRSQAFF; CDR3nt: TGTGCCAGCAGCTTAGTTCGGTCACAAGCTTTCTTT
d_gene: -; abundance: -; j_gene: TRBJ1-1; v_gene: TRBV5-1; CDR3aa: CASSLDRPNTEAFF; CDR3nt: TGCGCCAGCAGCTTGGACAGGCCGAACACTGAAGCTTTCTTT
d_gene: -; abundance: -; j_gene: TRBJ1-2; v_gene: TRBV10-3; CDR3aa: CAISRGGEKGYTF; CDR3nt: TGTGCCATCAGCCGCGGGGGGGAAAAGGGCTACACCTTC
d_gene: -; abundance: -; j_gene: TRBJ2-7; v_gene: TRBV7-2; CDR3aa: CASSPRGGEQYF; CDR3nt: TGTGCCAGCAGCCCACGGGGAGGCGAGCAGTACTTC
d_gene: -; abundance: -; j_gene: TRBJ2-2; v_gene: TRBV7-6; CDR3aa: CASSSLPVRDTGELFF; CDR3nt: TGTGCCAGCAGCTCCCTCCCAGTCAGGGATACCGGGGAGCTGTTTTTT
d_gene: -; abundance: -; j_gene: TRBJ1-5; v_gene: TRBV7-6; CDR3aa: CASSLKAGNQPQHF; CDR3nt: TGTGCCAGCAGCTTAAAGGCAGGTAATCAGCCCCAGCATTTT
d_gene: -; abundance: -; j_gene: TRBJ1-5; v_gene: TRBV20-1; CDR3aa: CSASRGGDQPQHF; CDR3nt: TGCAGTGCTAGTCGCGGGGGGGATCAGCCCCAGCATTTT
d_gene: TRBD2; abundance: -; j_gene: TRBJ2-1; v_gene: TRBV19; CDR3aa: CASSHTTGTSGWTEQFF; CDR3nt: TGTGCCAGTAGTCACACGACAGGGACTAGCGGCTGGACTGAGCAGTTCTTC
d_gene: -; abundance: -; j_gene: TRBJ2-5; v_gene: TRBV7-2; CDR3aa: CASSVIGVLETQYF; CDR3nt: TGTGCCAGCAGCGTTATCGGGGTGCTGGAGACCCAGTACTTC
d_gene: -; abundance: -; j_gene: TRBJ2-7; v_gene: TRBV10-2; CDR3aa: CASSGTAPGEQYF; CDR3nt: TGCGCCAGCAGTGGTACGGCTCCAGGGGAGCAGTACTTC
d_gene: TRBD1; abundance: -; j_gene: TRBJ1-2; v_gene: TRBV4-3; CDR3aa: CASSQDRGYNGYTF; CDR3nt: TGCGCCAGCAGCCAAGACAGGGGGTATAATGGCTACACCTTC
d_gene: -; abundance: -; j_gene: TRBJ2-2; v_gene: TRBV5-4; CDR3aa: CASTYSGQNTGELFF; CDR3nt: TGTGCCAGCACATATAGCGGACAGAACACCGGGGAGCTGTTTTTT
d_gene: -; abundance: -; j_gene: TRBJ1-4; v_gene: TRBV13; CDR3aa: CASSLRATNEKLFF; CDR3nt: TGTGCCAGCAGCTTACGGGCAACTAATGAAAAACTGTTTTTT
d_gene: -; abundance: few; j_gene: TRBJ1-3; v_gene: TRBV19; CDR3aa: CASSIALTSSGNTIYF; CDR3nt: TGTGCCAGTAGTATAGCCCTCACGAGCTCTGGAAACACCATATATTTT
d_gene: -; abundance: -; j_gene: TRBJ2-5; v_gene: TRBV2; CDR3aa: CASSLQTQYF; CDR3nt: TGTGCCAGCAGCCTCCAGACCCAGTACTTC
d_gene: -; abundance: -; j_gene: TRBJ1-6; v_gene: TRBV5-4; CDR3aa: CASSLRPVAGVSPLHF; CDR3nt: TGTGCCAGCAGCCTTAGGCCCGTAGCGGGGGTTTCACCCCTCCACTTT
d_gene: TRBD1; abundance: -; j_gene: TRBJ2-1; v_gene: TRBV10-3; CDR3aa: CAISLGQQGVEQFF; CDR3nt: TGTGCCATCAGCTTGGGACAGCAAGGAGTTGAGCAGTTCTTC
d_gene: -; abundance: -; j_gene: TRBJ1-2; v_gene: TRBV28; CDR3aa: CASSLISTGEYGYTF; CDR3nt: TGTGCCAGCAGTTTAATTTCGACAGGAGAATATGGCTACACCTTC
d_gene: -; abundance: -; j_gene: TRBJ2-3; v_gene: TRBV11-2; CDR3aa: CASSVKPGLSMSTDTQYF; CDR3nt: TGTGCCAGCAGCGTAAAACCGGGACTCTCTATGAGCACAGATACGCAGTATTTT
d_gene: TRBD1; abundance: -; j_gene: TRBJ2-7; v_gene: TRBV30; CDR3aa: CAWSLATGGGLRPYEQYF; CDR3nt: TGTGCCTGGAGCTTGGCCACAGGGGGCGGCTTAAGGCCCTACGAGCAGTACTTC
d_gene: -; abundance: -; j_gene: TRBJ1-5; v_gene: TRBV30; CDR3aa: CAWSIKGEGPQHF; CDR3nt: TGTGCCTGGAGTATCAAGGGAGAGGGGCCCCAGCATTTT
d_gene: TRBD1; abundance: once; j_gene: TRBJ1-6; v_gene: TRBV19; CDR3aa: CASSIVFRTGADSPLHF; CDR3nt: TGTGCCAGTAGTATAGTTTTTCGGACAGGGGCGGATTCACCCCTCCACTTT
d_gene: -; abundance: -; j_gene: TRBJ2-3; v_gene: TRBV18; CDR3aa: CASSPEDSGTDTQYF; CDR3nt: TGTGCCAGCTCACCAGAGGACTCGGGCACAGATACGCAGTATTTT
d_gene: TRBD2; abundance: -; j_gene: TRBJ2-2; v_gene: TRBV6-1; CDR3aa: CASSARLAGRAGELFF; CDR3nt: TGTGCCAGCAGTGCCCGACTAGCGGGACGGGCCGGGGAGCTGTTTTTT
d_gene: TRBD1; abundance: -; j_gene: TRBJ1-6; v_gene: TRBV7-9; CDR3aa: CASSYPPDRDNSPLHF; CDR3nt: TGTGCCAGCAGCTACCCCCCGGACAGGGATAATTCACCCCTCCACTTT
d_gene: TRBD2; abundance: few; j_gene: TRBJ2-1; v_gene: TRBV10-3; CDR3aa: CAISESGSGGVNEQFF; CDR3nt: TGTGCCATCAGTGAGTCGGGTAGCGGGGGAGTTAATGAGCAGTTCTTC
d_gene: TRBD1; abundance: -; j_gene: TRBJ1-2; v_gene: TRBV18; CDR3aa: CASSQGQGIYGYTF; CDR3nt: TGTGCCAGCTCACAGGGACAGGGGATCTATGGCTACACCTTC
d_gene: TRBD1; abundance: -; j_gene: TRBJ2-7; v_gene: TRBV19; CDR3aa: CASSSYRGAYEQYF; CDR3nt: TGTGCCAGTAGTAGTTACAGGGGAGCCTACGAGCAGTACTTC
d_gene: TRBD2; abundance: -; j_gene: TRBJ2-3; v_gene: TRBV5-1; CDR3aa: CASSLAPLAGGSDTQYF; CDR3nt: TGCGCCAGCAGCTTGGCCCCACTAGCGGGTGGGTCAGATACGCAGTATTTT
d_gene: TRBD1; abundance: -; j_gene: TRBJ1-1; v_gene: TRBV2; CDR3aa: CASREQLGGVTEAFF; CDR3nt: TGTGCCAGCAGGGAACAGCTAGGGGGCGTTACTGAAGCTTTCTTT
d_gene: -; abundance: -; j_gene: TRBJ2-3; v_gene: TRBV20-1; CDR3aa: CSALMTDTQYF; CDR3nt: TGCAGTGCCCTAATGACAGATACGCAGTATTTT
d_gene: TRBD1; abundance: -; j_gene: TRBJ1-1; v_gene: TRBV6-5; CDR3aa: CASSYRTGRSEAFF; CDR3nt: TGTGCCAGCAGTTACCGGACAGGGAGGTCTGAAGCTTTCTTT
d_gene: -; abundance: -; j_gene: TRBJ2-1; v_gene: TRBV6-5; CDR3aa: CASSYATYNEQFF; CDR3nt: TGTGCCAGCAGTTACGCGACCTACAATGAGCAGTTCTTC
d_gene: TRBD1; abundance: -; j_gene: TRBJ1-4; v_gene: TRBV19; CDR3aa: CASRVYGTGAINEKLFF; CDR3nt: TGTGCCAGTAGAGTATATGGGACAGGTGCCATTAATGAAAAACTGTTTTTT
d_gene: TRBD2; abundance: -; j_gene: TRBJ2-1; v_gene: TRBV5-1; CDR3aa: CASSSGLAGGWNEQFF; CDR3nt: TGCGCCAGCAGCTCGGGACTAGCGGGGGGTTGGAATGAGCAGTTCTTC
d_gene: -; abundance: -; j_gene: TRBJ1-2; v_gene: TRBV5-8; CDR3aa: CASSLRLSTYGYTF; CDR3nt: TGTGCCAGCAGCTTGAGACTTTCTACCTATGGCTACACCTTC
d_gene: TRBD2; abundance: -; j_gene: TRBJ2-3; v_gene: TRBV7-2; CDR3aa: CASSFTRWRLTISGNTQYF; CDR3nt: TGTGCCAGCAGCTTCACCCGCTGGCGGCTAACGATTAGCGGGAATACGCAGTATTTT
d_gene: TRBD2; abundance: once; j_gene: TRBJ2-1; v_gene: TRBV5-1; CDR3aa: CASSPGGTSGDNEQFF; CDR3nt: TGCGCCAGCAGCCCGGGTGGGACTAGCGGGGACAATGAGCAGTTCTTC
d_gene: -; abundance: -; j_gene: TRBJ2-6; v_gene: TRBV28; CDR3aa: CASSLRGTGANVLTF; CDR3nt: TGTGCCAGCAGTTTAAGGGGAACTGGGGCCAACGTCCTGACTTTC
d_gene: -; abundance: once; j_gene: TRBJ1-6; v_gene: TRBV27; CDR3aa: CASSSQGRNSPLHF; CDR3nt: TGTGCCAGCAGTTCACAGGGAAGGAATTCACCCCTCCACTTT
d_gene: TRBD2; abundance: -; j_gene: TRBJ2-1; v_gene: TRBV15; CDR3aa: CATRERGGRHEQFF; CDR3nt: TGTGCCACCAGGGAGCGGGGGGGCCGTCATGAGCAGTTCTTC
d_gene: -; abundance: -; j_gene: TRBJ2-6; v_gene: TRBV5-5; CDR3aa: CASSLAGSSGANVLTF; CDR3nt: TGTGCCAGCAGCTTGGCAGGTTCCTCTGGGGCCAACGTCCTGACTTTC
d_gene: -; abundance: -; j_gene: TRBJ2-7; v_gene: TRBV14; CDR3aa: CASSQFWQAGQREQYF; CDR3nt: TGTGCCAGCAGCCAATTTTGGCAGGCAGGGCAGCGCGAGCAGTACTTC
d_gene: -; abundance: few; j_gene: TRBJ1-3; v_gene: TRBV6-8; CDR3aa: CASSYEAESSGNTIYF; CDR3nt: TGTGCCAGCAGCTACGAGGCGGAAAGCTCTGGAAACACCATATATTTT
d_gene: TRBD1; abundance: -; j_gene: TRBJ2-7; v_gene: TRBV9; CDR3aa: CASSRSRDRVEQYF; CDR3nt: TGTGCCAGCAGCCGTAGCCGGGACAGGGTCGAGCAGTACTTC
d_gene: -; abundance: -; j_gene: TRBJ1-5; v_gene: TRBV2; CDR3aa: CASTAVSGGNQPQHF; CDR3nt: TGTGCCAGCACGGCCGTCTCAGGTGGCAATCAGCCCCAGCATTTT
d_gene: -; abundance: -; j_gene: TRBJ1-5; v_gene: TRBV4-1; CDR3aa: CASSMTNNQPQHF; CDR3nt: TGCGCCAGCAGCATGACAAACAATCAGCCCCAGCATTTT
d_gene: -; abundance: -; j_gene: TRBJ2-3; v_gene: TRBV7-3; CDR3aa: CASSLWSSGGRGDTQYF; CDR3nt: TGTGCCAGCAGCTTATGGTCTAGCGGTGGGAGGGGGGATACGCAGTATTTT
d_gene: TRBD1; abundance: -; j_gene: TRBJ2-7; v_gene: TRBV11-2; CDR3aa: CASSLSGTGSLEQYF; CDR3nt: TGTGCCAGCAGCCTATCCGGGACAGGGTCTCTCGAGCAGTACTTC